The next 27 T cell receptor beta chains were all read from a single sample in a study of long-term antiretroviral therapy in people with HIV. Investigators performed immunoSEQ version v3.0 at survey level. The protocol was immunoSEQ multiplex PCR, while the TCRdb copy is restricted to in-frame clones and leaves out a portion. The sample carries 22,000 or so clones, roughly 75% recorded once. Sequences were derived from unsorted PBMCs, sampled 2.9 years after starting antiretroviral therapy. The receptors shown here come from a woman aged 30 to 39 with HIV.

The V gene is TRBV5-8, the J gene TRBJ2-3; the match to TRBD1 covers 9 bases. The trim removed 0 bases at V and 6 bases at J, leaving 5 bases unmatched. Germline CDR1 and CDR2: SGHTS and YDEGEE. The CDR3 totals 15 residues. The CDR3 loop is CASSLGDRDADTQYF. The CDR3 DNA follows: TGTGCCAGCAGCTTGGGGGACAGGGATGCCGATACGCAGTATTTT.

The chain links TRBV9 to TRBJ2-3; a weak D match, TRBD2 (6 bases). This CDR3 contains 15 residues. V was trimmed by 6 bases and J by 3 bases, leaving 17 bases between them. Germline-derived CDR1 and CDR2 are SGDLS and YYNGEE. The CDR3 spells CASNVRGRSTDTQYF. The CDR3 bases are TGTGCCAGCAACGTGCGGGGCAGGAGTACAGATACGCAGTATTTT.

CDR3 nucleotide sequence: TGTGCCAGTAGTATAGCTTACGCCGGGACAGGGGCTTTCTTC. As protein: CASSIAYAGTGAFF. This sequence joins TRBV19 and TRBJ2-1, with 10 positions matching TRBD1. There are 14 residues in the CDR3. J gave up 16 bases and V 1 base, and 10 bases lay outside the gene matches. CDR1 is LNHDA, CDR2 SQIVND, per germline (reference sequence).

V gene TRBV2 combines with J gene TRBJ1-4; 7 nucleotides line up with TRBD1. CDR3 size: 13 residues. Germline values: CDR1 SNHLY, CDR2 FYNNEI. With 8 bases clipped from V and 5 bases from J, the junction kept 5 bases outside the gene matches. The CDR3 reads CASFRGANEKLFF. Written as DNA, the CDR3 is TGTGCCAGCTTCAGGGGGGCGAATGAAAAACTGTTTTTT.

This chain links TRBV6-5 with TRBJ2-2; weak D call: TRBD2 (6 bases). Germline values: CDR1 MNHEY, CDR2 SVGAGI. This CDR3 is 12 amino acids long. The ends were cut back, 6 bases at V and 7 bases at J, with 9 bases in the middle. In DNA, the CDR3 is TGTGCCAGCAGCCGGGGGTTCGGGGAGCTGTTTTTT. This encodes CASSRGFGELFF.

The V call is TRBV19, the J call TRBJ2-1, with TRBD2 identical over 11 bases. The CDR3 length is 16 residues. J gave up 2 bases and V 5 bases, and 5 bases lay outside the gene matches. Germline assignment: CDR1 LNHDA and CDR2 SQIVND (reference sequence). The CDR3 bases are TGTGCCAGTAGTGCGACTAGCGGGACTACCTACAATGAGCAGTTCTTC. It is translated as CASSATSGTTYNEQFF.

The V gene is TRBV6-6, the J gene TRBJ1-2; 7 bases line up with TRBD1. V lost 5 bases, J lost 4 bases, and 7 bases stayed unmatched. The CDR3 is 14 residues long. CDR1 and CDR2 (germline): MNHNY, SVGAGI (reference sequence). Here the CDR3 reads CASSVGQSFYGYTF. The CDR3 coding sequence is TGTGCCAGCAGTGTGGGACAGAGTTTCTATGGCTACACCTTC.

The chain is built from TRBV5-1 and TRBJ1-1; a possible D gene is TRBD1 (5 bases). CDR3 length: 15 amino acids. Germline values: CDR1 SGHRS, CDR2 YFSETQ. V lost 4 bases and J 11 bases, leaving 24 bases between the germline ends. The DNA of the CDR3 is TGCGCCAGCAGCGTCAGGGATGGGGGGGATATGGGCGCTTTCTTT. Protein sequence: CASSVRDGGDMGAFF.

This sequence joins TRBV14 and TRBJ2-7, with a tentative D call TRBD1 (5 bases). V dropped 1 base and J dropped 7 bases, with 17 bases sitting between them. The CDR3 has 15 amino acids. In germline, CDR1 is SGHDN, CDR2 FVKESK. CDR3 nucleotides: TGTGCCAGCAGCCAAGTCGACGGATGGGGCAGGGAGCAGTACTTC. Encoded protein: CASSQVDGWGREQYF.

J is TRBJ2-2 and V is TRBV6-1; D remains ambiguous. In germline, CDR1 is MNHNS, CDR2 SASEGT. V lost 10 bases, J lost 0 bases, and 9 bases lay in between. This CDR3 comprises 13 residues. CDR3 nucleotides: TGTGCCATTGACCGCGCGAACACCGGGGAGCTGTTTTTT. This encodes CAIDRANTGELFF.

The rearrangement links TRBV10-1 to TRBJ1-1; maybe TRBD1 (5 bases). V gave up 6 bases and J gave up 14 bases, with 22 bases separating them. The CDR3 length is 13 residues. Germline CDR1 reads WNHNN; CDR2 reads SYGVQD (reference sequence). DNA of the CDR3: TGCGCCAGCAGCCCGACCCCTTTAGCGGGGCACTTCTTT. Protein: CASSPTPLAGHFF.

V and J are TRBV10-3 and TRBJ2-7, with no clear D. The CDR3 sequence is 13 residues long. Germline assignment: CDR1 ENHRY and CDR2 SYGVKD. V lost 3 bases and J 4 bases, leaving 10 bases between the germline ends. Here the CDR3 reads CAISDLPAYEQYF. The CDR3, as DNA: TGTGCCATCAGTGATCTTCCGGCTTACGAGCAGTACTTC.

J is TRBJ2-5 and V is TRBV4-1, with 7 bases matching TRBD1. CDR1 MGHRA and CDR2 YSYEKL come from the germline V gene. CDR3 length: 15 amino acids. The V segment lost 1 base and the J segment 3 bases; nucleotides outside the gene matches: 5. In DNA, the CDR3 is TGCGCCAGCAGCCAAGGACAGGGACACGAAGAGACCCAGTACTTC. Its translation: CASSQGQGHEETQYF.

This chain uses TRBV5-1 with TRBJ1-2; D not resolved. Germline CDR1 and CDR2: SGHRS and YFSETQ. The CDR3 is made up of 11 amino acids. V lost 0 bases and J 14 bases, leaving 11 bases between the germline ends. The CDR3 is CASSLGPHWTF. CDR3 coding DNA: TGCGCCAGCAGCTTGGGGCCTCACTGGACCTTC.

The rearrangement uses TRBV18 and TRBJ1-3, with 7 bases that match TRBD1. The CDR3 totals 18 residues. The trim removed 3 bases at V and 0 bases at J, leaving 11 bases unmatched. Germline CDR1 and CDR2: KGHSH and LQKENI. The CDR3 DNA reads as TGTGCCAGCTCACCTACTAGTTTTCGGGACAGCTCTGGAAACACCATATATTTT. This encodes CASSPTSFRDSSGNTIYF.

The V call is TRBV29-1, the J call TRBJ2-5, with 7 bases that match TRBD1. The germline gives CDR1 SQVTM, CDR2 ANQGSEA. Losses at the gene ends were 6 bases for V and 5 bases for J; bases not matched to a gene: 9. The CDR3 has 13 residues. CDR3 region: CSVYRGPGETQYF. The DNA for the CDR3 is TGCAGCGTCTACAGGGGACCGGGCGAGACCCAGTACTTC. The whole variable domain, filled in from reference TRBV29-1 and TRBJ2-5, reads SAVISQKPSRDICQRGTSLTIQCQVDSQVTMMFWYRQQPGQSLTLIATANQGSEATYESGFVIDKFPISRPNLTFSTLTVSNMSPEDSSIYLCSVYRGPGETQYFGPGTRLLVL.

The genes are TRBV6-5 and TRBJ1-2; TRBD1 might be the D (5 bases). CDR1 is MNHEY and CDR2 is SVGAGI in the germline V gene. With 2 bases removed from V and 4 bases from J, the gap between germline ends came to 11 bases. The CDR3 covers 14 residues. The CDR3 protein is CASSYARGVYGYTF. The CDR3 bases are TGTGCCAGCAGTTACGCACGGGGCGTCTATGGCTACACCTTC.

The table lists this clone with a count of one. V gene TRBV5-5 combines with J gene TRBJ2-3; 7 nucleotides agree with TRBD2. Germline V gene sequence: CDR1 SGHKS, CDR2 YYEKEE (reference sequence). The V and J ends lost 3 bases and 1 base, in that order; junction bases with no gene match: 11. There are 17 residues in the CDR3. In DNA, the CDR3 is TGTGCCAGCAGCTCCCCGGGGACTATTCGGGGCACAGATACGCAGTATTTT. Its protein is CASSSPGTIRGTDTQYF.

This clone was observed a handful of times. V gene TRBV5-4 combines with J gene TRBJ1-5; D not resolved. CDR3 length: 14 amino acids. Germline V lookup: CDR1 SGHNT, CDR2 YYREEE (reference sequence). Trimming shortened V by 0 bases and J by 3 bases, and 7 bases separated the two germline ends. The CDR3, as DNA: TGTGCCAGCAGCTTGGGGACCTACAATCAGCCCCAGCATTTT. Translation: CASSLGTYNQPQHF. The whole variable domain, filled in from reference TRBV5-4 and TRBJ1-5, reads ETGVTQSPTHLIKTRGQQVTLRCSSQSGHNTVSWYQQALGQGPQFIFQYYREEENGRGNFPPRFSGLQFPNYSSELNVNALELDDSALYLCASSLGTYNQPQHFGDGTRLSIL.

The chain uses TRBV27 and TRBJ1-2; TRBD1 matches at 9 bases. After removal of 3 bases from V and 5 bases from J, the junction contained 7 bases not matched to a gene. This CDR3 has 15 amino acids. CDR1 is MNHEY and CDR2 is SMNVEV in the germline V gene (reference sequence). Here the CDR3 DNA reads TGTGCCAGCAGTTTTGGGACAGGGAACCCTTATGGCTACACCTTC. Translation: CASSFGTGNPYGYTF.

CDR3 nucleotides: TGTGCCAGCAGCCCCGGGACGGACCCAAATCAGCCCCAGCATTTT. Protein sequence: CASSPGTDPNQPQHF. The chain couples TRBV5-6 to TRBJ1-5; maybe TRBD1 (5 bases). The CDR3 covers 15 residues. Trimming shortened V by 4 bases and J by 4 bases, and 15 bases separated the two germline ends. Germline lookup yields CDR1 SGHDT and CDR2 YYEEEE.

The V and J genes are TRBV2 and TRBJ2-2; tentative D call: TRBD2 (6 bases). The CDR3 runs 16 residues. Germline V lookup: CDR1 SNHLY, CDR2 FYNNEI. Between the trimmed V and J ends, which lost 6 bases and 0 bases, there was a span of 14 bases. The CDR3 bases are TGTGCCAGCAGCCATCCGGCGGGATCGAACACCGGGGAGCTGTTTTTT. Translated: CASSHPAGSNTGELFF. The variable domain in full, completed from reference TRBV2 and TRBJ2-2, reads EPEVTQTPSHQVTQMGQEVILRCVPISNHLYFYWYRQILGQKVEFLVSFYNNEISEKSEIFDDQFSVERPDGSNFTLKIRSTKLEDSAMYFCASSHPAGSNTGELFFGEGSRLTVL.

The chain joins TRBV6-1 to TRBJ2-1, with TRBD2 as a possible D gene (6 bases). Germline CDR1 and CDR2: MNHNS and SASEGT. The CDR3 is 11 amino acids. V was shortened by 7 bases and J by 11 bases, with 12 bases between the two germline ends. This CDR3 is CASTGTVKQFF. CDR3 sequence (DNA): TGTGCCAGCACTGGGACTGTGAAGCAGTTCTTC.

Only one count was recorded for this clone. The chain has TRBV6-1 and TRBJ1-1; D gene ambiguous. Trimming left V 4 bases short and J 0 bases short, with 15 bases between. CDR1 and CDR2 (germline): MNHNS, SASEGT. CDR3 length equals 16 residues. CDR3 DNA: TGTGCCAGCAGTGCAGCGGCACGATCCATGAACACTGAAGCTTTCTTT. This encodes CASSAAARSMNTEAFF.

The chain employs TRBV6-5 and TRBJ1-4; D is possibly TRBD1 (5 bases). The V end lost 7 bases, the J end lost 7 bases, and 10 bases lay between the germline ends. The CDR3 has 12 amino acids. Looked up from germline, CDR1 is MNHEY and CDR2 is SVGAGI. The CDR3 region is CASMAGGEKLFF. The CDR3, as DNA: TGTGCCAGCATGGCCGGGGGTGAAAAACTGTTTTTT.

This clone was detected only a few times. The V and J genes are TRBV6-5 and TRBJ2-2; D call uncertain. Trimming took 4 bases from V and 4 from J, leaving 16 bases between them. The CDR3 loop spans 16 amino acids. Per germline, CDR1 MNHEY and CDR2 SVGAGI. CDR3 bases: TGTGCCAGCAGTTTCCAAGCCGCTTCAGCCACCGGGGAGCTGTTTTTT. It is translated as CASSFQAASATGELFF.

CDR3 region: CASSLRPSGQGRTGELFF. DNA of the CDR3: TGTGCCAGCAGCTTAAGGCCGTCAGGGCAGGGCCGGACCGGGGAGCTGTTTTTT. V gene TRBV7-3 combines with J gene TRBJ2-2; perhaps TRBD1 as D (5 bases). This CDR3 region has 18 residues. Germline V lookup: CDR1 SGHTA, CDR2 FQGTGA. V was cut by 1 base and J by 5 bases, with 20 bases left in between.